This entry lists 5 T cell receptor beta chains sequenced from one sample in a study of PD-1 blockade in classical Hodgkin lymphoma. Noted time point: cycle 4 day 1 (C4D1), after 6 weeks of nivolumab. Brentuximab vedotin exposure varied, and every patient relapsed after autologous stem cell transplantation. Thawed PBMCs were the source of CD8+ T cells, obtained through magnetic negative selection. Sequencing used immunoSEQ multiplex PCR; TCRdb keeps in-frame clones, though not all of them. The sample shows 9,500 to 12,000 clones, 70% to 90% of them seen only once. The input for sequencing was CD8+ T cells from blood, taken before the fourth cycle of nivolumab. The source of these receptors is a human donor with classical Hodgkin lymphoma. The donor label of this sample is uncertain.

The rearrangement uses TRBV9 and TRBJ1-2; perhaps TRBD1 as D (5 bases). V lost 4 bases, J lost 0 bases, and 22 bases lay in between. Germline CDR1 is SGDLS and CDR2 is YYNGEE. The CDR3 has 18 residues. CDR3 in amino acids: CASSSYGCRDRTNYGYTF. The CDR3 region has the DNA TGTGCCAGCAGCTCGTATGGTTGTCGGGACCGAACTAACTATGGCTACACCTTC.

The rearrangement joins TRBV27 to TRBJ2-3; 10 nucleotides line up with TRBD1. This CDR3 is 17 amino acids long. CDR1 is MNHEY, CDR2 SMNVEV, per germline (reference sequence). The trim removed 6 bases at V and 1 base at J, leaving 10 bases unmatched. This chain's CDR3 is CASSSDRGLRGTDTQYF. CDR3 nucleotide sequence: TGTGCCAGCAGCAGTGACAGGGGGCTCCGGGGCACAGATACGCAGTATTTT.

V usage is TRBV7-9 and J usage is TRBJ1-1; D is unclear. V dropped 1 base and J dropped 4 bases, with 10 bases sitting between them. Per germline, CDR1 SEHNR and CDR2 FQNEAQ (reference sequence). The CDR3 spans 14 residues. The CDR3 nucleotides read TGTGCCAGCAGCTTAGTTGATTGGGGCACTGAAGCTTTCTTT. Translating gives CASSLVDWGTEAFF.

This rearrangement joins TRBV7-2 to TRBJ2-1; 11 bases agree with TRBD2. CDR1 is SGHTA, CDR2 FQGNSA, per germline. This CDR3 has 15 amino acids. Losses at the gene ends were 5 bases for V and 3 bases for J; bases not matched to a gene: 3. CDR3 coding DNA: TGTGCCAGCAGCGTTACTAGCGGGAGCTACAATGAGCAGTTCTTC. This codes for CASSVTSGSYNEQFF.

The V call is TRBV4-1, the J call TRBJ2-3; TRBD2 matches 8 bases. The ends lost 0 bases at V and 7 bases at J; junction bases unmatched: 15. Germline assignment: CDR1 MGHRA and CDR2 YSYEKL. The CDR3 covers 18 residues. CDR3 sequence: CASSQDGMGLVEKNTQYF. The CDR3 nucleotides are TGCGCCAGCAGCCAAGATGGGATGGGACTAGTGGAGAAAAATACGCAGTATTTT.